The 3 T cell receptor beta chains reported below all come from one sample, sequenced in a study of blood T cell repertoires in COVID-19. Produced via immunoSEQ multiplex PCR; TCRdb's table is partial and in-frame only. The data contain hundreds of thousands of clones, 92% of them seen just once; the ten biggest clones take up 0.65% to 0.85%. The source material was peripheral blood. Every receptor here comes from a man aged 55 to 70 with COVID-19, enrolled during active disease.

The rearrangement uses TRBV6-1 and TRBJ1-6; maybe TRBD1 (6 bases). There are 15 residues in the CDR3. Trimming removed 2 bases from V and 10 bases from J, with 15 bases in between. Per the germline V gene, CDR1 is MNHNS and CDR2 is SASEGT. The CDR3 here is CASSESQGTESPLHF. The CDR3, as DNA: TGTGCCAGCAGTGAATCACAGGGTACGGAATCACCCCTCCACTTT.

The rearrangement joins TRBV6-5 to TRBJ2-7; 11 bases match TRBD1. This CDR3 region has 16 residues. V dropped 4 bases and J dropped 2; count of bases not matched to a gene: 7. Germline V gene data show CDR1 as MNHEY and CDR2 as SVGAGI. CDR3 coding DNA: TGTGCCAGCAGTTCGGGGACAGGGGGTTATACCTACGAGCAGTACTTC. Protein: CASSSGTGGYTYEQYF.

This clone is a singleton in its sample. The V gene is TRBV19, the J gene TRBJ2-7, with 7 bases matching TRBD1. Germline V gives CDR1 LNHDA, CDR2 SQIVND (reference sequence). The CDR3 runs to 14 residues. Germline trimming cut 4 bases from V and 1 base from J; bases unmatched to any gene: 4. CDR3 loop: CASSRQGESYEQYF. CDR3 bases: TGTGCCAGTAGTAGGCAGGGGGAATCCTACGAGCAGTACTTC. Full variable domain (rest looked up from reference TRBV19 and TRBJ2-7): DGGITQSPKYLFRKEGQNVTLSCEQNLNHDAMYWYRQDPGQGLRLIYYSQIVNDFQKGDIAEGYSVSREKKESFPLTVTSAQKNPTAFYLCASSRQGESYEQYFGPGTRLTVT.